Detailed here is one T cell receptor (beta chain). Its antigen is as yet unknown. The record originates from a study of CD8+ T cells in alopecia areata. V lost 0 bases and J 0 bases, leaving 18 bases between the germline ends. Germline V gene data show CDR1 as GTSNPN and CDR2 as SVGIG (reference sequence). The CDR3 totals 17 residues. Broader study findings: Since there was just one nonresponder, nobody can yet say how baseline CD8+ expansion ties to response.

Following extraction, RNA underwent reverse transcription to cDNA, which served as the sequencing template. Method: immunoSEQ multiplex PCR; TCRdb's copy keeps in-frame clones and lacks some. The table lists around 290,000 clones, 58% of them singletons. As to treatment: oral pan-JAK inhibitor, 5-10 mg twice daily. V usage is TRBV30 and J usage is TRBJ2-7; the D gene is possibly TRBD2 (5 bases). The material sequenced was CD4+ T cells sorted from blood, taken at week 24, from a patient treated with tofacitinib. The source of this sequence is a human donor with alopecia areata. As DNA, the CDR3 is TGTGCCTGGAGTGTAAGAGGTACGGGGTATCCCTCCTACGAGCAGTACTTC. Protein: CAWSVRGTGYPSYEQYF.